Below, one T cell receptor beta chain is given with its context. Its specificity is not known. The data belong to a study of blood T cells in healthy people across ages. Study-level results: PBMC samples, being unsorted, prevented any conclusive comparison of naive and antigen-experienced cells. Percentage of naive T cells showed a strong correlation with TCR beta diversity.

Peripheral blood samples of around 9.8 milliliters were drawn from each donor. After removal of 7 bases from V and 0 bases from J, the junction contained 6 bases not matched to a gene. CDR3 length: 15 residues. A J-beta primer mix and a sample-barcoded 5' primer were used in a second PCR of about 7 to 11 cycles. Every cDNA was tagged by a template-switch adaptor with 12 random nucleotides. TCRdb reanalysed the 5' RACE reads using MiXCR and keeps one entry per CDR3 protein. The sample lists fewer than 700,000 distinct CDR3 sequences; around 41% were seen once. Sequenced sample: blood. The rearrangement links TRBV12-3 or TRBV12-4 to TRBJ1-1; 9 bases map to TRBD1. The TCR originated in a man aged 80 or over in good health. Here the CDR3 DNA reads TGTGCCAGCAACCCCCGGACAGGGGTGAACACTGAAGCTTTCTTT. This codes for CASNPRTGVNTEAFF.